The present entry profiles one T cell receptor (beta chain) with its context. This sample was included in a study of PD-1 blockade in mismatch repair-deficient tumors. V lost 3 bases and J lost 3, with 8 bases in between. CDR1 ENHRY and CDR2 SYGVKD come from the germline V gene. This CDR3 contains 14 residues. The data were produced by immunoSEQ multiplex PCR, yet TCRdb's version contains in-frame clones alone and is incomplete. Of some 66,000 clones listed, approximately 88% were seen once; the top ten hold 14%. The chain uses TRBV10-3 and TRBJ1-4, with D possibly TRBD1 on 6 matching bases. This sequence was found in an adult with mismatch repair-deficient cancer. This sample comprised peripheral blood, obtained 52 weeks after starting pembrolizumab. The CDR3 protein is CAISEKGANEKLFF. CDR3 in DNA: TGTGCCATCAGTGAAAAGGGGGCTAATGAAAAACTGTTTTTT.